This TCR beta chain was profiled in a study of control samples from healthy donors and cancer patients. The germline V gene has CDR1 MGHRA and CDR2 YSYEKL. The CDR3 spans 17 residues. After removal of 0 bases from V and 3 bases from J, the junction contained 8 bases not matched to a gene. TCRdb keeps only in-frame clones here, not all; method: immunoSEQ multiplex PCR. The sample includes 150,000 to 200,000 clones, 91% of them seen just once. The V gene is TRBV4-1, the J gene TRBJ2-1; TRBD2 agrees at 7 bases. The clonotype comes from a young woman in good health. The sequenced sample was blood. This chain's CDR3 is CASSQDRVGGFYNEQFF. In DNA form, the CDR3 reads TGCGCCAGCAGCCAAGATCGGGTGGGGGGGTTCTACAATGAGCAGTTCTTC.